A selection of T cell receptor beta chains follows, all from one sample in a study of molecular identifiers for immune sequencing clone quantification. TCRdb independently ran MiXCR on the PCR reads; one entry per CDR3 protein. Seen here are about 510,000 distinct CDR3 sequences, around 23% observed once, and the top ten hold just over 0.75%. The source material was naive CD8+ T cells from blood, with Jurkat cell RNA spiked in. The receptors were gathered from a human donor in good health. Some libraries in this study had Jurkat cell RNA spiked in. CDR3s include the opening cysteine and the closing phenylalanine or tryptophan. Fields, in order: J gene, D gene, clone size, V gene, CDR3 protein, CDR3 DNA. A D gene is named only where the DNA matches it firmly. Clone size appears in some rows only: once, few, many, or a class for an expanded clone.

J gene: TRBJ1-6
D gene: TRBD1
clone size: NA
V gene: TRBV11-3
CDR3 protein: CASIRTGQPQILHF
CDR3 DNA: TGTGCCAGCATCCGGACAGGCCAGCCTCAGATCCTCCACTTT

J gene: TRBJ2-7
D gene: NA
clone size: NA
V gene: TRBV7-2
CDR3 protein: CASSLVAEPYEQYF
CDR3 DNA: TGTGCCAGCAGCTTAGTGGCGGAACCCTACGAGCAGTACTTC

J gene: TRBJ1-5
D gene: NA
clone size: few
V gene: TRBV9
CDR3 protein: CASSVGVSNQPQHF
CDR3 DNA: TGTGCCAGCAGCGTAGGAGTGAGCAATCAGCCCCAGCATTTT

J gene: TRBJ1-2
D gene: NA
clone size: few
V gene: TRBV2
CDR3 protein: CARRMKEDYGYTF
CDR3 DNA: TGTGCCAGGCGGATGAAGGAGGACTATGGCTACACCTTC

J gene: TRBJ1-1
D gene: TRBD1
clone size: few
V gene: TRBV7-8
CDR3 protein: CASSLLGGGANTEAFF
CDR3 DNA: TGTGCCAGCAGCTTATTAGGGGGCGGTGCGAACACTGAAGCTTTCTTT

J gene: TRBJ2-2
D gene: TRBD2
clone size: many
V gene: TRBV20-1
CDR3 protein: CSATIAGGYTGELFF
CDR3 DNA: TGCAGTGCAACTATAGCGGGAGGGTACACCGGGGAGCTGTTTTTT

J gene: TRBJ2-3
D gene: TRBD2
clone size: NA
V gene: TRBV20-1
CDR3 protein: CSAESGGTRYATDTQYF
CDR3 DNA: TGCAGTGCTGAGAGCGGGGGGACTAGATACGCCACAGATACGCAGTATTTT

J gene: TRBJ2-5
D gene: NA
clone size: NA
V gene: TRBV19
CDR3 protein: CASMRGHQEAQYF
CDR3 DNA: TGTGCCAGTATGCGGGGCCACCAAGAGGCCCAGTACTTC

J gene: TRBJ2-5
D gene: NA
clone size: few
V gene: TRBV27
CDR3 protein: CASSLVAGTFQETQYF
CDR3 DNA: TGTGCCAGCAGTTTAGTAGCAGGGACCTTCCAAGAGACCCAGTACTTC

J gene: TRBJ2-5
D gene: TRBD2
clone size: NA
V gene: TRBV11-2
CDR3 protein: CASSLADGGREETQYF
CDR3 DNA: TGTGCCAGCAGCTTAGCAGACGGCGGGAGGGAAGAGACCCAGTACTTC

J gene: TRBJ1-1
D gene: NA
clone size: many
V gene: TRBV29-1
CDR3 protein: CSVRWGNTEAFF
CDR3 DNA: TGCAGCGTGAGATGGGGTAACACTGAAGCTTTCTTT

J gene: TRBJ2-3
D gene: NA
clone size: NA
V gene: TRBV9
CDR3 protein: CASSVGGARDTQYF
CDR3 DNA: TGTGCCAGCAGCGTAGGCGGCGCTAGAGATACGCAGTATTTT

J gene: TRBJ2-7
D gene: TRBD2
clone size: many
V gene: TRBV29-1
CDR3 protein: CSVETSGTSSYEQYF
CDR3 DNA: TGCAGCGTTGAGACGTCCGGGACTAGCTCCTACGAGCAGTACTTC

J gene: TRBJ2-6
D gene: NA
clone size: many
V gene: TRBV7-6
CDR3 protein: CASSLFLSGANVLTF
CDR3 DNA: TGTGCCAGCAGCTTATTTCTATCTGGGGCCAACGTCCTGACTTTC

J gene: TRBJ2-5
D gene: NA
clone size: NA
V gene: TRBV7-9
CDR3 protein: CASSPTRDRRNQETQYF
CDR3 DNA: TGTGCCAGCAGCCCGACAAGAGACAGGAGGAACCAAGAGACCCAGTACTTC

J gene: TRBJ1-5
D gene: TRBD1
clone size: few
V gene: TRBV20-1
CDR3 protein: CSARDYGTGFNQPQHF
CDR3 DNA: TGCAGTGCTAGAGATTACGGGACAGGATTCAATCAGCCCCAGCATTTT

J gene: TRBJ2-6
D gene: NA
clone size: many
V gene: TRBV2
CDR3 protein: CASKLGAGEEAGANVLTF
CDR3 DNA: TGTGCCAGCAAGCTAGGGGCAGGGGAGGAAGCTGGGGCCAACGTCCTGACTTTC

J gene: TRBJ2-1
D gene: NA
clone size: NA
V gene: TRBV14
CDR3 protein: CASSQLTGSRNEQFF
CDR3 DNA: TGTGCCAGCAGCCAACTAACGGGGTCTCGGAATGAGCAGTTCTTC

J gene: TRBJ1-5
D gene: TRBD1
clone size: few
V gene: TRBV20-1
CDR3 protein: CSALLDRVNGNQPQHF
CDR3 DNA: TGCAGTGCCTTGCTCGACAGGGTCAATGGCAATCAGCCCCAGCATTTT

J gene: TRBJ1-3
D gene: NA
clone size: many
V gene: TRBV28
CDR3 protein: CASSLLGISGNTIYF
CDR3 DNA: TGTGCCAGCAGTTTATTAGGGATCTCTGGAAACACCATATATTTT

J gene: TRBJ2-7
D gene: NA
clone size: NA
V gene: TRBV14
CDR3 protein: CANSQDRLFPEQYF
CDR3 DNA: TGTGCCAACAGCCAAGACAGGCTATTTCCCGAGCAGTACTTC

J gene: TRBJ2-1
D gene: TRBD2
clone size: NA
V gene: TRBV7-2
CDR3 protein: CASSWGLAERSSYNEQFF
CDR3 DNA: TGTGCCAGCAGCTGGGGACTAGCGGAACGGAGCTCCTACAATGAGCAGTTCTTC

J gene: TRBJ2-3
D gene: NA
clone size: many
V gene: TRBV4-2
CDR3 protein: CASSQGSNTDTQYF
CDR3 DNA: TGTGCCAGCAGCCAAGGATCTAACACAGATACGCAGTATTTT

J gene: TRBJ2-7
D gene: NA
clone size: NA
V gene: TRBV20-1
CDR3 protein: CSARDLGQGYYEQYF
CDR3 DNA: TGCAGTGCTAGAGATCTGGGGCAGGGTTACTACGAGCAGTACTTC

J gene: TRBJ2-3
D gene: TRBD1
clone size: NA
V gene: TRBV12-3/TRBV12-4
CDR3 protein: CASSLFLDRADTQYF
CDR3 DNA: TGTGCCAGCAGTTTATTCCTGGACAGGGCAGATACGCAGTATTTT

J gene: TRBJ1-4
D gene: NA
clone size: NA
V gene: TRBV27
CDR3 protein: CASSPQGPFEKLFF
CDR3 DNA: TGTGCCAGCAGTCCTCAGGGGCCCTTTGAAAAACTGTTTTTT

J gene: TRBJ1-4
D gene: TRBD1
clone size: NA
V gene: TRBV12-3/TRBV12-4
CDR3 protein: CASSRTGDNEKLFF
CDR3 DNA: TGTGCCAGCAGCAGGACAGGGGATAATGAAAAACTGTTTTTT

J gene: TRBJ2-1
D gene: TRBD2
clone size: many
V gene: TRBV5-1
CDR3 protein: CASSPAVAGGVYSYNEQFF
CDR3 DNA: TGCGCCAGCAGCCCAGCCGTAGCGGGAGGGGTTTACTCCTACAATGAGCAGTTCTTC

J gene: TRBJ1-2
D gene: TRBD1
clone size: NA
V gene: TRBV19
CDR3 protein: CASSIMTGGETSYGYTF
CDR3 DNA: TGTGCCAGTAGTATTATGACAGGGGGCGAAACTTCGTATGGCTACACCTTC

J gene: TRBJ2-3
D gene: TRBD1
clone size: few
V gene: TRBV19
CDR3 protein: CASSIDEAGGSDTQYF
CDR3 DNA: TGTGCCAGTAGTATAGATGAAGCAGGGGGCTCAGATACGCAGTATTTT

J gene: TRBJ1-5
D gene: NA
clone size: many
V gene: TRBV14
CDR3 protein: CASSQVRARKKDQPQHF
CDR3 DNA: TGTGCCAGCAGCCAAGTCCGGGCGAGGAAAAAAGATCAGCCCCAGCATTTT

J gene: TRBJ2-7
D gene: NA
clone size: NA
V gene: TRBV5-4
CDR3 protein: CASSLGLSQGEQYF
CDR3 DNA: TGTGCCAGCAGCTTGGGCCTATCCCAGGGCGAGCAGTACTTC

J gene: TRBJ2-7
D gene: NA
clone size: NA
V gene: TRBV10-3
CDR3 protein: CAISESTGAYEQYF
CDR3 DNA: TGTGCCATCAGTGAGTCGACGGGTGCCTACGAGCAGTACTTC

J gene: TRBJ2-5
D gene: NA
clone size: few
V gene: TRBV19
CDR3 protein: CASRSGASQETQYF
CDR3 DNA: TGTGCCAGTAGGTCGGGGGCATCCCAAGAGACCCAGTACTTC

J gene: TRBJ1-5
D gene: NA
clone size: many
V gene: TRBV5-1
CDR3 protein: CASSLGQNQPQHF
CDR3 DNA: TGCGCCAGCAGCTTGGGGCAGAATCAGCCCCAGCATTTT

J gene: TRBJ2-7
D gene: NA
clone size: NA
V gene: TRBV27
CDR3 protein: CASSLGQRGFEQYF
CDR3 DNA: TGTGCCAGCAGTTTAGGTCAGAGGGGCTTCGAGCAGTACTTC

J gene: TRBJ1-5
D gene: NA
clone size: NA
V gene: TRBV30
CDR3 protein: CAWSVQIGGQPQHF
CDR3 DNA: TGTGCCTGGAGTGTTCAGATTGGCGGTCAGCCCCAGCATTTT

J gene: TRBJ2-3
D gene: NA
clone size: few
V gene: TRBV7-3
CDR3 protein: CASSFLGTSTDTQYF
CDR3 DNA: TGTGCCAGCAGCTTTCTGGGGACGTCCACAGATACGCAGTATTTT

J gene: TRBJ2-7
D gene: NA
clone size: NA
V gene: TRBV30
CDR3 protein: CAWSEPGLNYEQYF
CDR3 DNA: TGTGCCTGGAGTGAGCCGGGATTGAACTACGAGCAGTACTTC

J gene: TRBJ2-7
D gene: TRBD1
clone size: NA
V gene: TRBV2
CDR3 protein: CASRGTGVPEQYF
CDR3 DNA: TGTGCCAGCAGAGGCACAGGGGTTCCCGAGCAGTACTTC

J gene: TRBJ2-2
D gene: NA
clone size: NA
V gene: TRBV12-3/TRBV12-4
CDR3 protein: CASSAVSNTGELFF
CDR3 DNA: TGTGCCAGCAGTGCAGTGTCGAACACCGGGGAGCTGTTTTTT

J gene: TRBJ2-3
D gene: NA
clone size: many
V gene: TRBV7-2
CDR3 protein: CASSGLSRTDTQYF
CDR3 DNA: TGTGCCAGCAGCGGACTTTCCCGTACAGATACGCAGTATTTT

J gene: TRBJ1-3
D gene: NA
clone size: NA
V gene: TRBV13
CDR3 protein: CASSTLRAGARGNTIYF
CDR3 DNA: TGTGCCAGCAGCACACTACGAGCAGGGGCAAGGGGAAACACCATATATTTT

J gene: TRBJ1-1
D gene: NA
clone size: NA
V gene: TRBV10-3
CDR3 protein: CAISATGGTEAFF
CDR3 DNA: TGTGCCATCAGTGCTACGGGGGGCACTGAAGCTTTCTTT

J gene: TRBJ2-3
D gene: NA
clone size: few
V gene: TRBV10-3
CDR3 protein: CAISDLGVSTDTQYF
CDR3 DNA: TGTGCCATCAGTGACCTAGGGGTGAGCACAGATACGCAGTATTTT